Listed here is a single TCR beta chain. Its antigen remains unidentified. Qualities for individual bases were not recorded, and no much larger clone is one base off. To be included, a participant needed at least one PBMC sample from before ART initiation plus at least two post-ART samples. Treatment was received in the United States of America by all participants with HIV. Before DNA extraction, cryopreserved samples of about 0.95-11 million PBMC were thawed and washed. At the time of the earliest PBMC sample, participants with HIV were aged between about 23 and 55 years. PBMC samples were contributed by each participant from 1-4 timepoints before ART initiation and 2-8 timepoints after ART initiation, with a median of 7 samples. Serial HIV viral load, CD4+ T-cell count, ART history and demographic data were obtained for every participant. Using a Qiagen kit on a QIAcube, genomic DNA was extracted from unsorted PBMC, with samples processed in batches of 12.

At the junction V is shortened by 3 bases and J by 1 base, with 2 bases in between. The CDR3, from cysteine to phenylalanine, totals 12 residues. Of the read, only the CDR3 DNA is kept; its 36 bases are in frame from base 1. The germline V gene yields SGHVS for CDR1 and FQNEAQ for CDR2. This entry is derived from a study of long-term antiretroviral therapy in people with HIV (dated by TCRdb to between 2021 and 2023). In the study overall: The earliest samples were collected about a decade before the 2015 WHO recommendation for immediate ART, when ART was typically delayed until CD4 counts fell. This retrospective serial study examined whether starting ART and sustained HIV suppression were associated with changes in the composition and diversity of the TRB repertoire in peripheral blood. From 30 to 35 adults with confirmed HIV infection, the cohort provided over 150 cryopreserved PBMC samples, gathered serially across a mean of around six years (range 1-12). Eleven of the 30 participants with HIV were female. No cross-contamination during QIAcube processing was seen in test extractions of a monoclonal T-cell line run alongside 33 polyclonal samples.

Overall study results and their limits: ART initiation was associated with a significant increase in TRB diversity, but diversity stayed significantly below transplant donor controls even after long-term ART. Owing to limited PBMC availability, only the TCR beta chain was sequenced, without alpha chain pairing. Narrower CDR3 length ranges were observed in HIV repertoires than in controls, and an antigen-experienced repertoire with only a slight naive shift after ART was suggested by the network structure. No data were available on ART adherence, viral resistance or therapy changes, limiting inferences about post-ART repertoire changes. Expanded TRB clones identified before ART initiation dominated the repertoire at all time points, although this dominance fluctuated and declined in many PLHIV after ART. The samples span the years 2004 to 2017, and the ART regimens used may be less effective than current regimens. Because pre-ART samples had limited cell numbers, unsorted PBMC were profiled rather than sorted CD4+ and CD8+ T cells.

The immunoSEQ hsTCRB v3.0 assay was used at survey level resolution to sequence the TRB variable region. The target sequencing depth for TRB was about 40,000-55,000 T-cell genomes per sample. TRB libraries were pooled and sequenced on an Illumina MiSeq using a v3 150-cycle kit. The paper's data handling went like this. Analysis of repertoires was carried out in R inside a reproducible Nextflow workflow spanning QC, data transformation and analysis. LymphoSeq2, an R package for exploring AIRR-Seq data, was used to implement custom analyses. Several samples that yielded fewer than 5000 total TRB sequences were excluded, so that approximately 170 HIV repertoires were analyzed. Among the roughly 200 retained HIV repertoires, 55 to 65 were collected before ART initiation and 120 to 140 were collected after ART initiation. Repertoires were downsampled to 5000 TRB nucleotide sequences, with summary statistics averaged over 100 downsampling iterations. TRB sequences were retained for analysis only if CDR3 regions of at least seven amino acids were present. Diversity was assessed using a clonality score derived from Shannon entropy and using the Gini coefficient. In repertoire networks, the top 5000 CDR3 amino acid sequences were linked whenever an edit distance of one separated two sequences. Antigen specificity groups and MHC restriction were predicted for TRB CDR3 amino acid sequences with GLIPH2. To flag known CMV, EBV, HIV or tissue antigen associations, CDR3 amino acid sequences were matched against VDJdb and McPAS-TCR. Pre-ART, post-ART and control groups were compared with Wilcoxon signed-rank tests and Holm-Bonferroni correction. TCRdb mirrors the immuneACCESS table, restricted to in-frame sequences. Some clones are absent from its copies; in checked studies, under half trace to an unresolved V gene, and the reason for the others is unknown. That table furnishes V, J and clone size, whereas the DNA furnished D and trimming. Recorded for this sample are roughly 28,000 clones; 80% of them occurred a single time. The ten largest clonotypes hold 7.3% of the sample.

The receptor was isolated from a man aged 35 to 55 with HIV. The chain couples TRBV7-8 to TRBJ2-3; no D gene call is confident. This specimen consisted of unsorted PBMCs, obtained 0.3 years after starting antiretroviral therapy. CDR3 reads: CASSFRTDTQYF. The DNA sequence is as follows: TGTGCCAGCAGCTTTCGCACAGATACGCAGTATTTT.